This TCR beta chain was sequenced during a study of ipilimumab plus nivolumab after autologous stem cell transplantation (dated by TCRdb to about 2021). At the level of the whole study: Trial patients received a median of about 5 ipilimumab doses and 8 nivolumab doses. The intent-to-treat population of the trial was made up of 30 to 35 patients. Patients in the myeloma cohort were either high-risk and transplant-naive or had relapsed within 3 years of a first autologous transplant. Patients with high-risk diffuse large B cell lymphoma, mature T cell lymphoma, or multiple myeloma undergoing autologous transplant were enrolled in the trial. The paper's findings and limits, for the study overall: Combined checkpoint inhibition appeared tolerable as post-transplant consolidation, according to the authors' conclusion. Per the authors, a biologic rationale for further study of the post-transplant checkpoint inhibition approach was offered by T cell receptor repertoire, regulatory T cell phenotype and gut microbiota profiles.

Concerning this clone itself: The target of this receptor is not known. Within one base of it there is no much larger clone, and no base qualities were kept.

Starting 14 to 28 days after the autologous transplant, patients began checkpoint therapy, which included ipilimumab at 1 mg/kg intravenously on day 1 of selected weeks. The nivolumab dose was 3 mg/kg intravenously, delivered on day 1 of weeks 1, 4, 7, 10, and every two weeks through week 26. This Phase Ib clinical trial tested ipilimumab plus nivolumab, a combined checkpoint inhibition, as consolidation after autologous stem cell transplantation. The library was generated by the immunoSEQ multiplex PCR assay. Held by TCRdb, this immuneACCESS table contains in-frame sequences only and omits some clones. Under half of the omission traces to an unresolved V gene where checked; the cause of the rest is unknown. This sample is represented by tens of thousands of clones; around 92% of them were singletons. Roughly 0.9% of the sample is in the top ten clones. Reading the germline V gene gives CDR1 MDHEN and CDR2 SYDVKM. The germline V and J ends show losses of 5 bases and 6 bases respectively, and no gene match explains 7 bases of the junction. The CDR3, from cysteine to phenylalanine, totals 15 residues. Only CDR3 DNA is held: 45 bases, read in frame from base 1.

The sequences come from PBMCs, collected in a trial of ipilimumab plus nivolumab as post-transplant consolidation. The chain uses TRBV28 and TRBJ1-5; 10 bases in between match TRBD1. The receptor comes from a male donor with multiple myeloma. The DNA sequence follows: TGTGCCAGCAGTCCAAGACAGGGGGCGAGTCAGCCCCAGCATTTT. Its product reads: CASSPRQGASQPQHF.